The T cell receptor (beta chain) under discussion was sequenced for a study of blood T cells in healthy people across ages. Together with a sample-barcoded 5' primer, a J-beta primer mix was included in a second PCR lasting roughly 7 to 11 cycles. TCRdb redid the calling of the 5' RACE reads with MiXCR, one entry per CDR3 protein. Of roughly 800,000 distinct CDR3 sequences listed, 58% are singletons. Comments on this clonotype: Its matching antigen is unknown.

Trimming stripped 1 base from V and 0 bases from J, with 10 bases between. The CDR3 is 16 residues long. CDR1 is SGHTA, CDR2 FQGNSA, per germline. There were healthy Caucasian individuals from Russia, aged roughly 6 to 90, serving as donors. Whole-study results and caveats: It was the long-lived donors that had more naive CD4+ cells and higher diversity than aged donors. Nothing was known about donor CMV status, and this possibly confounded expanded clonotype changes. Unsorted PBMCs ruled out conclusive naive versus antigen-experienced comparison.

The sequence was collected from a man under 40 in good health. The J gene is TRBJ2-1, the V gene TRBV7-2; D gene unclear. The sequenced sample consisted of blood. This CDR3 reads CASSLDSEISYNEQFF. For the CDR3, the DNA is TGTGCCAGCAGCTTAGACTCGGAGATCTCCTACAATGAGCAGTTCTTC. Full variable domain (rest looked up from reference TRBV7-2 and TRBJ2-1): GAGVSQSPSNKVTEKGKDVELRCDPISGHTALYWYRQSLGQGLEFLIYFQGNSAPDKSGLPSDRFSAERTGGSVSTLTIQRTQQEDSAVYLCASSLDSEISYNEQFFGPGTRLTVL.